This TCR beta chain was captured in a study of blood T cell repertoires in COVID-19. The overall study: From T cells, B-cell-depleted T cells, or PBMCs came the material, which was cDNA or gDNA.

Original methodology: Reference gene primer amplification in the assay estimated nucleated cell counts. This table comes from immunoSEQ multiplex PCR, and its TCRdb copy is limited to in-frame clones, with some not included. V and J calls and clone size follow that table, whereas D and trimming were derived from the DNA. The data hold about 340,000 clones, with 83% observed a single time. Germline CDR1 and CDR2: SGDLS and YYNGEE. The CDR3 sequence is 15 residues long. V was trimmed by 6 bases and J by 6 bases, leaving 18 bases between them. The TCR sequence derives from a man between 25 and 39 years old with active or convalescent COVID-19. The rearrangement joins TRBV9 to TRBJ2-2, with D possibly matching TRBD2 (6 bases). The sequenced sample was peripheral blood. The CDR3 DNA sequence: TGTGCCAGCAACCCGGCGGGGCGACTTGCCGGGGAGCTGTTTTTT. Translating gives CASNPAGRLAGELFF.